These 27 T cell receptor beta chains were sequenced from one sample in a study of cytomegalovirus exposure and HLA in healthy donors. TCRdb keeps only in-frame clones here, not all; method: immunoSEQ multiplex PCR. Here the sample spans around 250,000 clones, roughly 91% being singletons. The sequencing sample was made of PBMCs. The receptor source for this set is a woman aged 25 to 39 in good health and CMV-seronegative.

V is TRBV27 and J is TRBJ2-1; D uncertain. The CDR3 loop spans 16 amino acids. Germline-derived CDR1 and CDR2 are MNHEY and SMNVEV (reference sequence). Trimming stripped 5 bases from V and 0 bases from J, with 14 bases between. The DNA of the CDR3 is TGTGCCAGCAGTAAGATGGGCCGGAGCTCCTACAATGAGCAGTTCTTC. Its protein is CASSKMGRSSYNEQFF.

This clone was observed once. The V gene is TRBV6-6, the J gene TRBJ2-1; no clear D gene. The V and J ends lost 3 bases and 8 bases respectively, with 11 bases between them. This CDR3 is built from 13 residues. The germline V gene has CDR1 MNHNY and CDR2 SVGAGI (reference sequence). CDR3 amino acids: CASSYPTPDEQFF. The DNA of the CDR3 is TGTGCCAGCAGTTATCCCACCCCCGATGAGCAGTTCTTC.

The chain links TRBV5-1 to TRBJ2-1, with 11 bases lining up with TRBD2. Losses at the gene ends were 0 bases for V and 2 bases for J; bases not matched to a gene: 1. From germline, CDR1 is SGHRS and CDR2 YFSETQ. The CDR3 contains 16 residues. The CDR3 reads CASSLATSGAYNEQFF. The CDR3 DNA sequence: TGCGCCAGCAGCTTGGCGACTAGCGGGGCCTACAATGAGCAGTTCTTC.

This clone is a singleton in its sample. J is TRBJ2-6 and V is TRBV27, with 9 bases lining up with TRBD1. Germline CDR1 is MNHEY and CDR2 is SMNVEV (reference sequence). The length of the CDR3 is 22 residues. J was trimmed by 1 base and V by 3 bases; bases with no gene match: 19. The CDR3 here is CASSFRSPGTGLGLSGANVLTF. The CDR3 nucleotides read TGTGCCAGCAGTTTTAGGAGTCCCGGGACAGGGTTAGGGCTATCTGGGGCCAACGTCCTGACTTTC. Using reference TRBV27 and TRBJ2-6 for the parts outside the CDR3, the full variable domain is EAQVTQNPRYLITVTGKKLTVTCSQNMNHEYMSWYRQDPGLGLRQIYYSMNVEVTDKGDVPEGYKVSRKEKRNFPLILESPSPNQTSLYFCASSFRSPGTGLGLSGANVLTFGAGSRLTVL.

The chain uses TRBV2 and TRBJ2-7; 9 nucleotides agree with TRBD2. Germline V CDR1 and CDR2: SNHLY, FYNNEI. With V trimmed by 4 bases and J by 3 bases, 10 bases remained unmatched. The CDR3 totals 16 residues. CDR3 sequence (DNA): TGTGCCAGCAGTGGGGTGCCTAGCGGGATTTTCTACGAGCAGTACTTC. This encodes CASSGVPSGIFYEQYF.

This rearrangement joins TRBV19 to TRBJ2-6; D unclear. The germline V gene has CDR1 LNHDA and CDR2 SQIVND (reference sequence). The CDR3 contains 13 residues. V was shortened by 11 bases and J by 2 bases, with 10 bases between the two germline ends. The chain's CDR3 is CASKDPGANVLTF. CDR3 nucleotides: TGTGCCTCGAAAGACCCTGGGGCCAACGTCCTGACTTTC.

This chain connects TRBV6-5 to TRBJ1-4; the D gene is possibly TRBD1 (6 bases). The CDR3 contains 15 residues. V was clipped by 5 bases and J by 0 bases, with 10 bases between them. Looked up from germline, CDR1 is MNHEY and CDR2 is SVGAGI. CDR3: CASSPTGPTNEKLFF. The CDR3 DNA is TGTGCCAGCAGTCCGACAGGACCAACTAATGAAAAACTGTTTTTT.

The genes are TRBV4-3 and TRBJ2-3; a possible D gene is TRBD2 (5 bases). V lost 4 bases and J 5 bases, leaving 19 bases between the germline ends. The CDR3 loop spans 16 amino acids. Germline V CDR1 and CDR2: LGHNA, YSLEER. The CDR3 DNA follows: TGCGCCAGCAGCCTTTCTGCGGGTCTTAGAGGAGATACGCAGTATTTT. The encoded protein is CASSLSAGLRGDTQYF.

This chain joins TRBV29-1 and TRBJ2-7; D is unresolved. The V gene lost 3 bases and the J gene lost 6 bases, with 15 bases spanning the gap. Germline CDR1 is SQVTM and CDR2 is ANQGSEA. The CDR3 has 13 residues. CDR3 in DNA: TGCAGCGTTGAGTCCCCCGGGTGGGGCGAGCAGTACTTC. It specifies CSVESPGWGEQYF.

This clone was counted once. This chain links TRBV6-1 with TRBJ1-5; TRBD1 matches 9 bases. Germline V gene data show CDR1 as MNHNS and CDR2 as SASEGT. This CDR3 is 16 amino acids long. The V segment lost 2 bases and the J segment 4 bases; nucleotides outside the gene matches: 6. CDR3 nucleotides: TGTGCCAGCAGTGAACCAACAGGGGGCACAAATCAGCCCCAGCATTTT. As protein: CASSEPTGGTNQPQHF.

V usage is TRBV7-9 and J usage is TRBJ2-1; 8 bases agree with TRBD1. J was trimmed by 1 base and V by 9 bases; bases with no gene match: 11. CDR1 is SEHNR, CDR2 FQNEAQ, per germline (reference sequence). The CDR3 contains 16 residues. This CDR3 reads CASPVNQGASYNEQFF. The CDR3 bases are TGTGCCAGTCCTGTAAACCAGGGGGCTTCCTACAATGAGCAGTTCTTC.

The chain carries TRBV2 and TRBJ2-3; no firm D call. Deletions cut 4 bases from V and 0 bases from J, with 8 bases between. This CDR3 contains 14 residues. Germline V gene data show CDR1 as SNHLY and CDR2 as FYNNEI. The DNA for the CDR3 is TGTGCCAGCAGTGCCTTGGCTAGCACAGATACGCAGTATTTT. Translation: CASSALASTDTQYF.

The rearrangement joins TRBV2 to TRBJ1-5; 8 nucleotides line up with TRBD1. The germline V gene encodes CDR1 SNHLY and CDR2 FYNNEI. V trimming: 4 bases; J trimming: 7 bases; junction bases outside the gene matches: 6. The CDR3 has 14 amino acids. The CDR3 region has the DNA TGTGCCAGCAGTGTGGCAGGGGGCGACCAGCCCCAGCATTTT. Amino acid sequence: CASSVAGGDQPQHF.

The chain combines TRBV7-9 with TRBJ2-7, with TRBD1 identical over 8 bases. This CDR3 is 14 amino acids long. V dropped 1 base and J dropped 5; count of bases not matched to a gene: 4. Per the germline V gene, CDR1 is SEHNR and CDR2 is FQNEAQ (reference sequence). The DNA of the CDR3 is TGTGCCAGCAGCTTAGTAGCAGGGGGCGACGAGCAGTACTTC. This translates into CASSLVAGGDEQYF.

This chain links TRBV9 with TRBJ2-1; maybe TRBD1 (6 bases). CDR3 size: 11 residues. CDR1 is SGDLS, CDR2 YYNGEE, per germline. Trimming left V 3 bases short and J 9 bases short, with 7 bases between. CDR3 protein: CASSEGGEQFF. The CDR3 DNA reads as TGTGCCAGCAGCGAAGGGGGTGAGCAGTTCTTC.

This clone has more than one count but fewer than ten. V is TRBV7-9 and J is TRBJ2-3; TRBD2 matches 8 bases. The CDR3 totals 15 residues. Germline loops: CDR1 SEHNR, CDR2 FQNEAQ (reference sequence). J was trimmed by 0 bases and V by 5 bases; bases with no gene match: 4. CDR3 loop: CASSASSGSTDTQYF. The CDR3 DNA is TGTGCCAGCAGCGCTTCTAGCGGGAGCACAGATACGCAGTATTTT.

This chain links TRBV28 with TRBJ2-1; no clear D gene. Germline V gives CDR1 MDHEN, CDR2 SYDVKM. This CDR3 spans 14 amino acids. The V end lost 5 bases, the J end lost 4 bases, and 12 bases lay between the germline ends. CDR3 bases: TGTGCCAGCAGTGAGCCCGGGCTTTACAATGAGCAGTTCTTC. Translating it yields CASSEPGLYNEQFF.

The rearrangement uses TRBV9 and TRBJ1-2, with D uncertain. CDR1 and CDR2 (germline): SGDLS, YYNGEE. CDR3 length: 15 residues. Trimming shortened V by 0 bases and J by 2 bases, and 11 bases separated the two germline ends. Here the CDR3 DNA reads TGTGCCAGCAGCGTAGATCCGGGGAGGAACTATGGCTACACCTTC. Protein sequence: CASSVDPGRNYGYTF.

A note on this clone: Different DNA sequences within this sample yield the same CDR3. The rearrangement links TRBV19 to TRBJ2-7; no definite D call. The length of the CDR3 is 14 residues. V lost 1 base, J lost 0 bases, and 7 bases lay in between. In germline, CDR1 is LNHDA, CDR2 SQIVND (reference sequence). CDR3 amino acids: CASSIAGASYEQYF. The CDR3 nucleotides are TGTGCCAGTAGTATAGCCGGAGCCTCCTACGAGCAGTACTTC.

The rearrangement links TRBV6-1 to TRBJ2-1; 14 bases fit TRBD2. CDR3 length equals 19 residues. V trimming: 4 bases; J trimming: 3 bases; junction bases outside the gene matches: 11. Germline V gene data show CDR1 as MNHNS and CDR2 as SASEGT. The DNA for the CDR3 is TGTGCCAGCAGTGCCACCTCGACTAGCGGGAGGGGTTTCTACAATGAGCAGTTCTTC. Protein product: CASSATSTSGRGFYNEQFF.

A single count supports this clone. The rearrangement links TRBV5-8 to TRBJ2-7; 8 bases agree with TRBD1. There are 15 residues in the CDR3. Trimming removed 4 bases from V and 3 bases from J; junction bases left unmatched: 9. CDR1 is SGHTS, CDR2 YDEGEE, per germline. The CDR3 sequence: CASSDTGTGVYEQYF. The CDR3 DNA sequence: TGTGCCAGCAGCGACACCGGGACAGGTGTCTACGAGCAGTACTTC. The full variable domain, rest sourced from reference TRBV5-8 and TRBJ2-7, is EAGVTQSPTHLIKTRGQQATLRCSPISGHTSVYWYQQALGLGLQFLLWYDEGEERNRGNFPPRFSGRQFPNYSSELNVNALELEDSALYLCASSDTGTGVYEQYFGPGTRLTVT.

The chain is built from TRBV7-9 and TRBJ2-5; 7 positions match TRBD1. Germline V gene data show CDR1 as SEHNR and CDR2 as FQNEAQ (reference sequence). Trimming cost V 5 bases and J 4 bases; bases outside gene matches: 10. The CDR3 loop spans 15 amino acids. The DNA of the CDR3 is TGTGCCAGCAGCCCACTCGGGACAGTCATAGAGACCCAGTACTTC. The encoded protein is CASSPLGTVIETQYF.

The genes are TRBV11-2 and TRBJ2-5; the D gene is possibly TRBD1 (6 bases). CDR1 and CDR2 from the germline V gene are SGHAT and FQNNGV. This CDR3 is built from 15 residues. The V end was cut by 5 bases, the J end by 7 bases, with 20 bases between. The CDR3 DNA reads TGTGCCAGCAGCCAACGCTCCCGGGACATGGGGACCCAGTACTTC. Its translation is CASSQRSRDMGTQYF.

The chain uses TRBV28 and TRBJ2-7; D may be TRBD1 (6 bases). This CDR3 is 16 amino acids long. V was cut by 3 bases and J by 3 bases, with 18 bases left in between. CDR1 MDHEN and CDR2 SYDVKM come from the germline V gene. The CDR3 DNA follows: TGTGCCAGCAGTTTTTCAGCTGGGCAGGGGAACTACGAGCAGTACTTC. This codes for CASSFSAGQGNYEQYF.

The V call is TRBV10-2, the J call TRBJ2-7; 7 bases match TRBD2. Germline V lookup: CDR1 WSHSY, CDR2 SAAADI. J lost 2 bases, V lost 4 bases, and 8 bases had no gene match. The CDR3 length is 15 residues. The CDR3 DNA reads TGCGCCAGCAGTGGAATCCGCGGGAGAGCCTACGAGCAGTACTTC. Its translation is CASSGIRGRAYEQYF.

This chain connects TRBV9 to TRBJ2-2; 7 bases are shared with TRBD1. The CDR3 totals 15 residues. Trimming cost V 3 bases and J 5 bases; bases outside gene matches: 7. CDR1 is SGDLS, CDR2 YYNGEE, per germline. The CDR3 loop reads CASSAFDRVTGELFF. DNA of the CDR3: TGTGCCAGCAGCGCCTTCGACAGGGTTACCGGGGAGCTGTTTTTT.

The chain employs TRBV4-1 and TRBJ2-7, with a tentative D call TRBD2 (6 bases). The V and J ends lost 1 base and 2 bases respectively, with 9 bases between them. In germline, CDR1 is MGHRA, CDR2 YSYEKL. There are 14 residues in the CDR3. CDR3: CASSQGRLAYEQYF. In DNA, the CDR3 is TGCGCCAGCAGCCAAGGCCGACTAGCCTACGAGCAGTACTTC.